A single sample is the source of the 2 T cell receptor beta chains below, sequenced in a study of T-cell reconstitution after alpha-beta-depleted transplantation in children. It was with unique molecular identifiers that the TCRbeta library was prepared. Via MiXCR, TCRdb re-called the PCR reads, giving one row per CDR3 protein. The sample consists of hundreds of thousands of distinct CDR3 sequences, about an eighth of them appearing once. Specimen: PBMCs, collected before TCRalphabeta/CD19-depleted stem cell transplant. The origin of the receptors is a girl aged 2 to 10 with congenital amegakaryocytic thrombocytopenia, due to receive a stem cell transplant.

This clonotype was observed at least ten times. This sequence joins TRBV10-3 and TRBJ2-1; 10 bases are shared with TRBD2. The V segment lost 7 bases and the J segment 3 bases; nucleotides outside the gene matches: 9. Germline V gives CDR1 ENHRY, CDR2 SYGVKD. The CDR3 spans 16 residues. As DNA, the CDR3 is TGTGCCATCATGGTGGCCGGACTAGCGGACTACAATGAGCAGTTCTTC. The encoded protein is CAIMVAGLADYNEQFF.

This clonotype was recorded a few times. The chain uses TRBV10-3 and TRBJ1-4; D remains ambiguous. This CDR3 has 14 amino acids. Per the germline V gene, CDR1 is ENHRY and CDR2 is SYGVKD. Trimming cost V 10 bases and J 1 base, with 13 bases left between them. CDR3 residues: CASRPRETNEKLFF. The CDR3 bases are TGTGCCAGCAGGCCTAGGGAAACTAATGAAAAACTGTTTTTT.